A selection of T cell receptor beta chains follows, all from one sample in a study of Tregs in tolerant kidney transplant recipients. The protocol was immunoSEQ multiplex PCR, while the TCRdb copy is restricted to in-frame clones and leaves out a portion. This sample has about 110,000 clones, with around 89% found just once. The input for sequencing was CD4+ T cells from blood, taken before the transplant. The receptors originated from a human donor who received a combined kidney and bone marrow transplant. The CDR3 runs from the conserved cysteine through the conserved F or W. Fields, in order: D gene, CDR3 length, J gene, clone size, V gene, CDR3 DNA, CDR3 protein. The D gene is left open where the match is weak. Expanded clones get a size class; other rows say once, few or many, or leave the size out.

d_gene: NA; len: 15; j_gene: TRBJ2-3; abundance: NA; v_gene: TRBV10-3; CDR3nt: TGTGCCTCAACCCCCGGGGGGCGGAACACAGATACGCAGTATTTT; CDR3aa: CASTPGGRNTDTQYF
d_gene: TRBD2; len: 16; j_gene: TRBJ2-5; abundance: NA; v_gene: TRBV7-2; CDR3nt: TGTGCCAGCAGTCCACGGGGAGTAGCGGGACAAGAGACCCAGTACTTC; CDR3aa: CASSPRGVAGQETQYF
d_gene: NA; len: 14; j_gene: TRBJ2-3; abundance: NA; v_gene: TRBV18; CDR3nt: TGTGCCAGCTCTCCCGACAGGAGTGACGATACGCAGTATTTT; CDR3aa: CASSPDRSDDTQYF
d_gene: TRBD2; len: 15; j_gene: TRBJ2-3; abundance: NA; v_gene: TRBV7-9; CDR3nt: TGTGCCAGCAGCTCTCAGCGGGGCAATCAAGATACGCAGTATTTT; CDR3aa: CASSSQRGNQDTQYF
d_gene: TRBD2; len: 14; j_gene: TRBJ2-7; abundance: few; v_gene: TRBV27; CDR3nt: TGTGCCAGCGGTGACCCCGGGACTACGCGGGAGCAGTACTTC; CDR3aa: CASGDPGTTREQYF
d_gene: NA; len: 14; j_gene: TRBJ1-3; abundance: few; v_gene: TRBV11-2; CDR3nt: TGTGCCAGCAGCTCCCCCCGGTCTGGAAACACCATATATTTT; CDR3aa: CASSSPRSGNTIYF
d_gene: NA; len: 15; j_gene: TRBJ2-5; abundance: NA; v_gene: TRBV10-1; CDR3nt: TGCCCCCATACCGCCCGCATTGACAGTTGGGAGACCCAGTACTTC; CDR3aa: CPHTARIDSWETQYF
d_gene: NA; len: 15; j_gene: TRBJ2-7; abundance: once; v_gene: TRBV18; CDR3nt: TGTGCCAGCTCAACTCCAGTCTCACAGGGAAACGAGCAGTACTTC; CDR3aa: CASSTPVSQGNEQYF
d_gene: TRBD1; len: 15; j_gene: TRBJ1-2; abundance: NA; v_gene: TRBV7-9; CDR3nt: TGTGCCAGCAGCCCTACCCTAAGACAGGGTAATGGCTACACCTTC; CDR3aa: CASSPTLRQGNGYTF
d_gene: TRBD1; len: 14; j_gene: TRBJ1-1; abundance: NA; v_gene: TRBV27; CDR3nt: TGTGCCAGCAGTTGGGGACAGGGGGCGGGCACGGCTTTCTTT; CDR3aa: CASSWGQGAGTAFF
d_gene: NA; len: 14; j_gene: TRBJ2-3; abundance: NA; v_gene: TRBV11-2; CDR3nt: TGTGCCAGCAGCCACAGGGATGGTACAGATACGCAGTATTTT; CDR3aa: CASSHRDGTDTQYF
d_gene: TRBD2; len: 17; j_gene: TRBJ2-1; abundance: once; v_gene: TRBV5-1; CDR3nt: TGCGCCAGCAGGAAGACCGTAGCGGGAGGGCCTGTCCATGAGCAGTTCTTC; CDR3aa: CASRKTVAGGPVHEQFF
d_gene: TRBD1; len: 16; j_gene: TRBJ1-1; abundance: NA; v_gene: TRBV28; CDR3nt: TGTGCCAGCAGTTTATGGGCCAGGGGGGACAACACTGAAGCTTTCTTT; CDR3aa: CASSLWARGDNTEAFF
d_gene: TRBD1; len: 14; j_gene: TRBJ1-2; abundance: NA; v_gene: TRBV11-2; CDR3nt: TGTGCCAGCAGCCTTCGACAGGGGTACTATGGCTACACCTTC; CDR3aa: CASSLRQGYYGYTF
d_gene: TRBD1; len: 16; j_gene: TRBJ2-2; abundance: NA; v_gene: TRBV30; CDR3nt: TGTGCCTGGGAGCCGGGACAGGGGGCGCGAGGCGGGGAGCTGTTTTTT; CDR3aa: CAWEPGQGARGGELFF
d_gene: NA; len: 14; j_gene: TRBJ1-1; abundance: NA; v_gene: TRBV19; CDR3nt: TGTGCCAGTAGTATCACAGTCCTAAACACTGAAGCTTTCTTT; CDR3aa: CASSITVLNTEAFF
d_gene: NA; len: 14; j_gene: TRBJ2-7; abundance: NA; v_gene: TRBV18; CDR3nt: TGTGCCAGCTCACCACCGGTTTTGGGGGGCGAGCAGTACTTC; CDR3aa: CASSPPVLGGEQYF
d_gene: TRBD1; len: 15; j_gene: TRBJ2-3; abundance: NA; v_gene: TRBV7-9; CDR3nt: TGTGCCAGCAGCTTGACAGGGGTAGGCACAGATACGCAGTATTTT; CDR3aa: CASSLTGVGTDTQYF
d_gene: TRBD2; len: 16; j_gene: TRBJ2-7; abundance: NA; v_gene: TRBV27; CDR3nt: TGTGCCAGCAGTTTATCGATAGGACTAGCGGGGGGTGAGCAGTACTTC; CDR3aa: CASSLSIGLAGGEQYF
d_gene: NA; len: 14; j_gene: TRBJ2-5; abundance: NA; v_gene: TRBV6-6; CDR3nt: TGTGCCAGCAGTTACGACAAGTACCAAGAGACCCAGTACTTC; CDR3aa: CASSYDKYQETQYF
d_gene: TRBD1; len: 16; j_gene: TRBJ1-4; abundance: few; v_gene: TRBV4-1; CDR3nt: TGCGCCAGCAGCCAGCCAGGACAGGTGGATAATGAAAAACTGTTTTTT; CDR3aa: CASSQPGQVDNEKLFF
d_gene: TRBD2; len: 20; j_gene: TRBJ2-7; abundance: NA; v_gene: TRBV13; CDR3nt: TGTGCCAGCAGCTCCTCCTCAGCGATCCCGTCCAGCGGGGTATTGTACGAGCAGTACTTC; CDR3aa: CASSSSSAIPSSGVLYEQYF
d_gene: NA; len: 16; j_gene: TRBJ1-4; abundance: NA; v_gene: TRBV19; CDR3nt: TGTGCCAGTAGTGGCAAACCGGGGGCAACTAATGAAAAACTGTTTTTT; CDR3aa: CASSGKPGATNEKLFF
d_gene: NA; len: 14; j_gene: TRBJ1-2; abundance: NA; v_gene: TRBV5-1; CDR3nt: TGCGCCAGCAGCACCGAGGGCCGGGGCTATGGCTACACCTTC; CDR3aa: CASSTEGRGYGYTF
d_gene: NA; len: 12; j_gene: TRBJ2-5; abundance: once; v_gene: TRBV15; CDR3nt: TGTGCCACCAGCGGAGACAGTGAGACCCAGTACTTC; CDR3aa: CATSGDSETQYF
d_gene: TRBD1; len: 15; j_gene: TRBJ2-7; abundance: NA; v_gene: TRBV6-5; CDR3nt: TGTGCCAGCAGTTACCCGGGACAGGGGCGGTTCGAGCAGTACTTC; CDR3aa: CASSYPGQGRFEQYF
d_gene: TRBD1; len: 13; j_gene: TRBJ1-1; abundance: NA; v_gene: TRBV2; CDR3nt: TGTGCCAGCAGTCAGGGGGAAGGCACTGAAGCTTTCTTT; CDR3aa: CASSQGEGTEAFF
d_gene: NA; len: 15; j_gene: TRBJ1-4; abundance: once; v_gene: TRBV10-1; CDR3nt: TGCGCCAGCAGTGAAGTCCCCGGGGATAATGAAAAACTGTTTTTT; CDR3aa: CASSEVPGDNEKLFF
d_gene: TRBD1; len: 15; j_gene: TRBJ1-2; abundance: NA; v_gene: TRBV7-6; CDR3nt: TGTGCCAGCAGCCTATCAGGGGGCGGTAGCTATGGCTACACCTTC; CDR3aa: CASSLSGGGSYGYTF
d_gene: TRBD2; len: 14; j_gene: TRBJ2-5; abundance: NA; v_gene: TRBV6-5; CDR3nt: TGTGCCAGCACCCCACTAGCGGGGGGGAGGGCCCAGTACTTC; CDR3aa: CASTPLAGGRAQYF
d_gene: NA; len: 14; j_gene: TRBJ1-1; abundance: NA; v_gene: TRBV6-6; CDR3nt: TGTGCCAGCAGCCTCGGGGGGGCATACACTGAAGCTTTCTTT; CDR3aa: CASSLGGAYTEAFF
d_gene: TRBD1; len: 15; j_gene: TRBJ1-3; abundance: NA; v_gene: TRBV18; CDR3nt: TGTGCCAGCTCACCGGGACAGACTTCTGGAAACACCATATATTTT; CDR3aa: CASSPGQTSGNTIYF
d_gene: TRBD2; len: 15; j_gene: TRBJ2-3; abundance: NA; v_gene: TRBV28; CDR3nt: TGTGCCAGCAGTACAGCGGGAGAGGGCCCAGATACGCAGTATTTT; CDR3aa: CASSTAGEGPDTQYF
d_gene: NA; len: 11; j_gene: TRBJ1-1; abundance: NA; v_gene: TRBV7-9; CDR3nt: TGTGCCAGCAGCCGGGACACTGAAGCTTTCTTT; CDR3aa: CASSRDTEAFF
d_gene: NA; len: 18; j_gene: TRBJ1-4; abundance: NA; v_gene: TRBV4-1; CDR3nt: TGCGCCAGCAGCCAGGGATCCCGGGGGGCAGGGAAGGTTGAAAAACTGTTTTTT; CDR3aa: CASSQGSRGAGKVEKLFF
d_gene: NA; len: 16; j_gene: TRBJ2-1; abundance: once; v_gene: TRBV4-2; CDR3nt: TGTGCCAGCAGCCAAGATTTCTCCGCGGCCTACAATGAGCAGTTCTTC; CDR3aa: CASSQDFSAAYNEQFF
d_gene: NA; len: 12; j_gene: TRBJ2-7; abundance: once; v_gene: TRBV5-1; CDR3nt: TGCGCCAGCAGCTTGACGGGCTACGAGCAGTACTTC; CDR3aa: CASSLTGYEQYF
d_gene: TRBD1; len: 15; j_gene: TRBJ2-5; abundance: NA; v_gene: TRBV4-1; CDR3nt: TGCGCCAGCAGCCACCCCGACAGGGACCAAGAGACCCAGTACTTC; CDR3aa: CASSHPDRDQETQYF
d_gene: TRBD1; len: 15; j_gene: TRBJ2-4; abundance: NA; v_gene: TRBV5-6; CDR3nt: TGTGCCAGCAGCTGGACCCGACAGGGGGTAAACATTCAGTACTTC; CDR3aa: CASSWTRQGVNIQYF
d_gene: NA; len: 13; j_gene: TRBJ1-4; abundance: NA; v_gene: TRBV29-1; CDR3nt: TGCAGCGCCGTGAAACAGGACAATGAAAAACTGTTTTTT; CDR3aa: CSAVKQDNEKLFF
d_gene: TRBD2; len: 14; j_gene: TRBJ2-5; abundance: NA; v_gene: TRBV6-5; CDR3nt: TGTGCCAGCAGTTACACTAGCGGGCAAGAGACCCAGTACTTC; CDR3aa: CASSYTSGQETQYF
d_gene: NA; len: 14; j_gene: TRBJ1-1; abundance: NA; v_gene: TRBV19; CDR3nt: TGTGCCAGTAGTATCAGGGTTGACAGCACTGAAGCTTTCTTT; CDR3aa: CASSIRVDSTEAFF
d_gene: NA; len: 15; j_gene: TRBJ2-5; abundance: NA; v_gene: TRBV27; CDR3nt: TGTGCCAGCAGTTTATCGCCCCGGAGGACGGAGACCCAGTACTTC; CDR3aa: CASSLSPRRTETQYF
d_gene: NA; len: 17; j_gene: TRBJ2-3; abundance: NA; v_gene: TRBV12-2; CDR3nt: TGTGCAAGTCGCTTAATCTGGGCTAGCGGGAGGTTTGATACGCAGTATTTT; CDR3aa: CASRLIWASGRFDTQYF
d_gene: TRBD2; len: 18; j_gene: TRBJ2-2; abundance: NA; v_gene: TRBV10-3; CDR3nt: TGTGCCATCAGTGAGCCGCCTAGCGGGGGGACGAACACCGGGGAGCTGTTTTTT; CDR3aa: CAISEPPSGGTNTGELFF